This is a list of T cell receptor beta chains from one sample in a study of blood T cell repertoires in COVID-19. The table came from immunoSEQ multiplex PCR; TCRdb's copy has only in-frame clones and leaves some out. The sample includes around 160,000 clones, roughly 85% of them seen just once. The sample comprised peripheral blood. These receptors all stem from a man in his 60s with acute or convalescent COVID-19. The conserved cysteine and the conserved F or W are not part of the CDR3 here. Clone sizes are given selectively: once, few, many, or a class where the clone is expanded.

TRBV9,TRBJ2-1,-,ASSKGTGNSYNEQF
TRBV28,TRBJ2-1,-,ASFGGLASYNEQF
TRBV28,TRBJ1-4,-,ASTMRGFGEKLF
TRBV18,TRBJ1-4,once,ASSPTGGINEKLF
TRBV4-1,TRBJ2-3,-,VSSQPSTDTQY
TRBV21-1,TRBJ1-2,-,ASSKVERSEGFYGYT
TRBV7-2,TRBJ2-5,-,ASSSRLDRQETQY
TRBV23-1,TRBJ2-7,-,ASSLGRDRSYEQY
TRBV7-3,TRBJ2-3,-,ASSLKGTSGTSTDTQY
TRBV27,TRBJ1-1,few,ASSFRDRMNTEAF
TRBV9,TRBJ2-5,-,ASSVAGEGETQY
TRBV12-5,TRBJ1-1,-,ASGHRENTEAF
TRBV7-3,TRBJ2-3,-,ASSRQPGLAGVADTQY
TRBV18,TRBJ2-3,few,ASSPTSGSTDTQY
TRBV18,TRBJ1-2,-,ASSPPVSADRRGYT
TRBV5-1,TRBJ2-3,-,ASSLDTGLKDTQY
TRBV5-1,TRBJ2-1,-,ASSLGQGVGEQF
TRBV28,TRBJ1-3,-,ASRTSGAGNTIY
TRBV2,TRBJ2-7,-,ASSERNEQY
TRBV2,TRBJ2-5,-,ASSDAGRQTQY
TRBV6-5,TRBJ1-4,-,ASTLAGISSEKLF
TRBV18,TRBJ1-1,-,ASSPNRGGLNTEAF
TRBV4-1,TRBJ1-5,-,ASSRSWQGNQPQH
TRBV10-3,TRBJ1-4,-,AISEGPGVTNEKLF
TRBV19,TRBJ1-5,-,ASSGQLIQPQH
TRBV27,TRBJ1-5,-,ASSLDRYYQPQH
TRBV30,TRBJ1-1,-,AWSVVSEAF
TRBV11-3,TRBJ2-2,-,ASSFDRAGELF
TRBV27,TRBJ2-2,-,ASTYRAQNTGELF